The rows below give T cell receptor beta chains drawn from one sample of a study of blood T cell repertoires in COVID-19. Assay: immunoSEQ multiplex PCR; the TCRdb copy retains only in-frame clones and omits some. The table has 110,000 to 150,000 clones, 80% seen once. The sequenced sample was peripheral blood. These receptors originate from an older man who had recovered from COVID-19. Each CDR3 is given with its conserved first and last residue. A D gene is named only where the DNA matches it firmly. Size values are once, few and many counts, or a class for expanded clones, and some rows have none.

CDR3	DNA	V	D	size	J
CASSLALAGGELFF	TGTGCCAGCAGCTTGGCACTAGCAGGCGGGGAGCTGTTTTTT	TRBV7-2	.	few	TRBJ2-2
CASSSSGSPYNEQFF	TGTGCCAGCAGCTCGAGCGGGTCCCCCTACAATGAGCAGTTCTTC	TRBV7-6	.	.	TRBJ2-1
CASSETGTSGRSTDTQYF	TGTGCCAGCAGTGAAACCGGGACTAGCGGGAGAAGCACAGATACGCAGTATTTT	TRBV2	TRBD2	.	TRBJ2-3
CASSLRIAGGNTGELFF	TGTGCCAGCAGCCTGAGGATAGCGGGAGGGAACACCGGGGAGCTGTTTTTT	TRBV9	TRBD2	.	TRBJ2-2
CASSHPPGNTEAFF	TGTGCCAGCAGCCATCCCCCCGGGAACACTGAAGCTTTCTTT	TRBV5-5	.	.	TRBJ1-1
CASSLVLKETQYF	TGTGCCAGCAGCTTAGTCCTAAAGGAGACCCAGTACTTC	TRBV7-8	.	.	TRBJ2-5
CASSTLPGTDTQYF	TGTGCCAGCAGTACCCTCCCGGGCACAGATACGCAGTATTTT	TRBV27	.	.	TRBJ2-3
CASSQGQGLFF	TGTGCCAGCAGCCAGGGACAGGGCCTGTTCTTC	TRBV3-1/TRBV3-2	TRBD1	.	TRBJ2-1
CAISKNGLAGDPSTDTQYF	TGTGCCATCAGCAAGAACGGACTAGCGGGGGACCCTAGCACAGATACGCAGTATTTT	TRBV10-3	TRBD2	.	TRBJ2-3
CASSPTSQGAKNIQYF	TGTGCCAGCAGTCCCACCTCACAGGGGGCCAAAAACATTCAGTACTTC	TRBV7-9	TRBD1	.	TRBJ2-4
CASRPTGPPNQPQHF	TGTGCCAGCAGACCAACAGGGCCTCCCAATCAGCCCCAGCATTTT	TRBV27	.	.	TRBJ1-5
CASSITGLPQETQYF	TGTGCCAGCAGCATCACGGGACTCCCCCAAGAGACCCAGTACTTC	TRBV6-6	.	few	TRBJ2-5
CASSYSTQGNTEAFF	TGTGCCAGCAGTTACTCGACACAGGGTAACACTGAAGCTTTCTTT	TRBV6-5	.	.	TRBJ1-1
CASSPGGIYEQYF	TGTGCCAGCAGCCCGGGCGGGATCTACGAGCAGTACTTC	TRBV28	.	once	TRBJ2-7
CASSSGSKGVSSYNEQFF	TGTGCCAGCAGCTCCGGGAGCAAGGGCGTCAGCTCCTACAATGAGCAGTTCTTC	TRBV7-3	.	.	TRBJ2-1
CASSLEGGLADHTDTQYF	TGTGCCAGCAGTTTAGAGGGGGGACTAGCGGACCACACAGATACGCAGTATTTT	TRBV27	TRBD2	once	TRBJ2-3
CASSRFPGTNEQFF	TGTGCCAGCAGCCGTTTCCCGGGGACAAATGAGCAGTTCTTC	TRBV7-3	.	once	TRBJ2-1
CASSVGTLNYEQYF	TGTGCCAGTAGTGTCGGGACACTAAATTACGAGCAGTACTTC	TRBV19	.	.	TRBJ2-7
CASSWGTDSNQPQHF	TGTGCCAGCAGCTGGGGGACTGATAGCAATCAGCCCCAGCATTTT	TRBV7-8	.	.	TRBJ1-5
CASRPQGTDEAFF	TGTGCCAGCAGGCCACAAGGGACAGATGAAGCTTTCTTT	TRBV5-5	TRBD1	.	TRBJ1-1
CASSLRGRLTGELFF	TGTGCCAGTAGTTTAAGGGGGCGGTTAACCGGGGAGCTGTTTTTT	TRBV19	TRBD1	.	TRBJ2-2
CASSLFGTESSYEQYF	TGTGCCAGCAGTTTATTTGGGACAGAGAGCTCCTACGAGCAGTACTTC	TRBV27	TRBD1	.	TRBJ2-7
CASSQPAAGRGSEQYF	TGCGCCAGCAGCCAGCCCGCTGCCGGGAGAGGTTCCGAGCAGTACTTC	TRBV4-1	.	.	TRBJ2-7
CASSLRTGAIFGNTIYF	TGTGCCAGCAGCTTACGGACAGGAGCAATATTTGGAAACACCATATATTTT	TRBV7-8	TRBD1	.	TRBJ1-3
CASSLRGQGIYNEQFF	TGTGCCAGTAGTCTCCGAGGACAGGGTATTTACAATGAGCAGTTCTTC	TRBV19	TRBD1	.	TRBJ2-1
CAARQGSGNTIYF	TGTGCCGCCAGACAGGGCTCTGGAAACACCATATATTTT	TRBV6-6	TRBD1	.	TRBJ1-3
CASSPGLDSNQPQHF	TGTGCCAGCTCACCAGGGCTTGATAGCAATCAGCCCCAGCATTTT	TRBV18	.	.	TRBJ1-5
CATSRDRGGSTYEQYF	TGTGCCACCAGCAGAGATCGGGGTGGCTCAACCTACGAGCAGTACTTC	TRBV15	.	.	TRBJ2-7
CASSLGTGSTEAFF	TGTGCCAGCAGCTTAGGGACAGGGTCCACTGAAGCTTTCTTT	TRBV7-3	TRBD1	.	TRBJ1-1
CASSLGSTGDTQYF	TGTGCCAGCAGCTTAGGAAGTACCGGAGATACGCAGTATTTT	TRBV11-3	.	once	TRBJ2-3
CASSPRTGGTQHF	TGTGCCAGCAGCCCGCGGACAGGGGGAACCCAGCATTTT	TRBV7-9	TRBD1	.	TRBJ1-5
CASSPTGGTYGYTF	TGCGCCAGCAGCCCGACAGGGGGCACCTATGGCTACACCTTC	TRBV5-1	TRBD1	.	TRBJ1-2
CASSVIAGGTGELFF	TGTGCCAGCAGCGTAATAGCGGGTGGCACCGGGGAGCTGTTTTTT	TRBV2	TRBD2	.	TRBJ2-2
CASRDPGQGYEQYF	TGTGCCAGCAGAGACCCGGGACAGGGCTACGAGCAGTACTTC	TRBV28	TRBD1	.	TRBJ2-7
CASRTGFGNQPQHF	TGTGCCAGCAGGACAGGGTTTGGCAATCAGCCCCAGCATTTT	TRBV2	TRBD1	.	TRBJ1-5
CASSLAGVGGYTF	TGTGCCAGCAGCTTAGCAGGGGTTGGTGGCTACACCTTC	TRBV11-2	.	.	TRBJ1-2
CASSLSLAEADTQYF	TGTGCCAGCAGCCTCTCATTAGCGGAAGCAGATACGCAGTATTTT	TRBV7-2	.	once	TRBJ2-3
CASGTGFSNEKLFF	TGCGCCAGTGGAACAGGGTTCTCTAATGAAAAACTGTTTTTT	TRBV10-2	.	.	TRBJ1-4
CASSPGQEYEQYF	TGTGCCAGCTCACCGGGACAGGAGTACGAGCAGTACTTC	TRBV18	TRBD1	once	TRBJ2-7
CASSIARRASGGSGELFF	TGTGCCAGTAGCATCGCCAGGAGGGCTAGCGGGGGGTCCGGGGAGCTGTTTTTT	TRBV19	TRBD2	.	TRBJ2-2
CASSPQLDKNTEAFF	TGTGCCAGCTCACCACAACTAGACAAGAACACTGAAGCTTTCTTT	TRBV18	.	.	TRBJ1-1
CASSQARPDSSYEQYF	TGTGCCAGCAGCCAAGCAAGGCCCGACAGTTCCTACGAGCAGTACTTC	TRBV3-1/TRBV3-2	.	.	TRBJ2-7
CAISGQGNTYEQYF	TGTGCCATCAGTGGACAGGGAAACACCTACGAGCAGTACTTC	TRBV10-3	TRBD1	.	TRBJ2-7
CASSRLDEQFF	TGTGCCAGCAGTCGGTTGGATGAGCAGTTCTTC	TRBV6-5	.	.	TRBJ2-1
CASSVGLAGYEQYF	TGTGCCAGCAGCGTAGGTCTAGCTGGTTACGAGCAGTACTTC	TRBV9	.	.	TRBJ2-7
CASSYYLYNEQFF	TGTGCCAGCAGTTACTACTTATACAATGAGCAGTTCTTC	TRBV6-5	.	.	TRBJ2-1
CASSKGTRHSPEHPNSYEQYF	TGTGCCAGCAGCAAGGGGACTAGGCACTCACCCGAACATCCAAACTCCTACGAGCAGTACTTC	TRBV21-1	.	.	TRBJ2-7
CASSLRGILSGANVLTF	TGTGCCAGTAGCCTCAGGGGAATCCTCTCTGGGGCCAACGTCCTGACTTTC	TRBV19	.	.	TRBJ2-6
CASSQETRNTGELFF	TGCGCCAGCAGCCAAGAAACGCGGAACACCGGGGAGCTGTTTTTT	TRBV4-3	.	.	TRBJ2-2
CASSLLRSGSYEQYF	TGTGCCAGCAGCTTACTAAGATCGGGGTCCTACGAGCAGTACTTC	TRBV7-9	.	.	TRBJ2-7
CSVPRQSNYGYTF	TGCAGCGTACCTAGACAGAGTAACTATGGCTACACCTTC	TRBV29-1	.	.	TRBJ1-2
CASSPSGTGTINEQFF	TGTGCCAGCTCACCAAGCGGGACAGGTACTATCAATGAGCAGTTCTTC	TRBV18	.	.	TRBJ2-1
CASSIGQGMGETQYF	TGTGCCAGTAGTATAGGGCAGGGCATGGGAGAGACCCAGTACTTC	TRBV19	.	.	TRBJ2-5
CASSLPGTGARDTQYF	TGTGCCAGCAGTTTACCGGGGACAGGAGCTCGGGATACGCAGTATTTT	TRBV28	TRBD1	.	TRBJ2-3
CASSWGTGGLNEQFF	TGCGCCAGCAGCTGGGGGACAGGGGGCTTGAATGAGCAGTTCTTC	TRBV5-1	TRBD1	once	TRBJ2-1
CASSAGEGYNEQFF	TGTGCCAGCAGTGCGGGGGAGGGATACAATGAGCAGTTCTTC	TRBV27	TRBD2	.	TRBJ2-1
CASSPRTLQSSYNEQFF	TGTGCCAGTAGTCCTCGAACTCTACAGAGCTCCTACAATGAGCAGTTCTTC	TRBV19	.	.	TRBJ2-1
CASSQVASTGGTDTQYF	TGCGCCAGCAGCCAAGTAGCTTCAACGGGAGGCACAGATACGCAGTATTTT	TRBV4-1	.	.	TRBJ2-3